This T cell receptor beta chain was sequenced during a study of shared clonotypes between healthy human individuals. This clone was detected once. Antigen unknown. The germline V and J ends were trimmed by 1 base and 2 bases, with 14 bases remaining between them. The CDR3 runs to 16 residues. Germline assignment: CDR1 MGHDK and CDR2 SYGVNS. Broader study findings: The study found lower generation probabilities in non-shared clonotypes than in those shared by all four donors. Sorted-subset sequencing, rarefaction showed, was incomplete despite large depth.

Genomic DNA belonging to each subset was distributed in equal measure over several immunoSEQ plates. Using 200 ng DNA, 30,000 or so T cell genomes, the sorted-subset replicate PCRs were run. Repertoires were generated with immunoSEQ multiplex PCR, while TCRdb's copy carries only in-frame clones and drops some. Of about 2.4 million clones listed, 80% to 95% were seen once; the top ten hold 0.35% to 0.45%. The chain employs TRBV25-1 and TRBJ1-2, with D possibly TRBD1 on 5 matching bases. Sequenced material: naive CD4+ T cells from PBMCs. Subset given: CD45RA+ positively selected. The receptor comes from a young man in good health. Some clones in this sample may be carry-over from other donors' samples. The CDR3 nucleotides read TGTGCCAGCAGTGAATTGGGGGACGGGGGAAACTATGGCTACACCTTC. Protein product: CASSELGDGGNYGYTF.